This T cell receptor (beta chain) was observed in a study of PD-L1 blockade in urothelial cancer. Study in general: Prior chemotherapy ranged from 0 to 3 regimens per patient. After treatment start, blood was analyzed at 3 weeks (second dose) and at 6 weeks.

The germline V gene has CDR1 MNHNS and CDR2 SASEGT. V was cut by 1 base and J by 5 bases, with 14 bases left in between. The CDR3 loop spans 15 amino acids. The time point: peripheral blood 6 weeks after treatment start. PCRs were each spiked with synthetic TCR analog templates. Sequencing was performed with immunoSEQ multiplex PCR; in TCRdb, only in-frame clones are kept and a portion is missing. The table shows 100,000 to 150,000 clones, with about 82% occurring only once. The TCR comes from a man between 45 and 60 years old with urothelial cancer. This specimen was PBMCs, taken around atezolizumab (anti-PD-L1) treatment. This rearrangement joins TRBV6-1 to TRBJ2-5; possibly TRBD2 for D (6 bases). Here the CDR3 reads CASSEDGRGRETQYF. The CDR3 region has the DNA TGTGCCAGCAGTGAAGACGGGCGGGGTAGGGAGACCCAGTACTTC.